The T cell receptor (beta chain) under discussion was sequenced for a study of blood T cells in healthy people across ages. In germline, CDR1 is DFQATT, CDR2 SNEGSKA (reference sequence). V dropped 5 bases and J dropped 2; count of bases not matched to a gene: 10. The CDR3 has 15 amino acids. Primers used in a second PCR of about 7 to 12 cycles were a sample-barcoded 5' primer and a J-beta primer mix. TCRdb analysed the 5' RACE reads with MiXCR anew, one entry per CDR3 protein. The repertoire holds roughly 800,000 distinct CDR3 sequences, with 25% as singletons. The same sample was also studied in work on T cells of mothers and their children. Turning to that study: With the M1S primer of the second PCR, sample barcodes and 2-4 random nucleotides were added.

The genes are TRBV20-1 and TRBJ2-3, with TRBD2 matching over 7 bases. Sequenced sample: blood. This sequence originates from a boy younger than 18 in good health. The CDR3 reads CSADGAGLYTDTQYF. The CDR3 DNA follows: TGCAGTGCTGATGGAGCGGGGCTATACACAGATACGCAGTATTTT.